Listed here are 31 T cell receptor beta chains from one sample, sequenced in a study of blood T cell repertoires in COVID-19. Sequencing used immunoSEQ multiplex PCR; TCRdb keeps in-frame clones, though not all of them. This table has about 380,000 clones, roughly 89% appearing once. The sample comprised peripheral blood. The receptors derive from a young man with active or convalescent COVID-19.

Regarding this clone: Other DNA sequences in this specimen translate into the identical CDR3. J is TRBJ2-7 and V is TRBV7-9; D uncertain. Trimming took 6 bases from V and 0 from J, leaving 6 bases between them. Germline CDR1 reads SEHNR; CDR2 reads FQNEAQ (reference sequence). The CDR3 contains 12 residues. The CDR3 DNA sequence: TGTGCCAGCAGTCTCAGCTCCTACGAGCAGTACTTC. Translated, it gives CASSLSSYEQYF.

CDR3 sequence reads: CASSLLASLSGELFF. In DNA, the CDR3 is TGTGCCAGCAGTTTACTGGCCTCACTATCCGGGGAGCTGTTTTTT. The rearrangement links TRBV28 to TRBJ2-2; D call uncertain. The germline CDR1 and CDR2 sequences are MDHEN and SYDVKM. The CDR3 has 15 amino acids. V gave up 2 bases and J gave up 6 bases, with 13 bases separating them.

The J gene is TRBJ2-3, the V gene TRBV5-6; 8 positions match TRBD2. CDR1 SGHDT and CDR2 YYEEEE come from the germline V gene. The CDR3 is 15 amino acids. The V segment lost 4 bases and the J segment 10 bases; nucleotides outside the gene matches: 14. The CDR3 sequence: CASSPSGLDKDPQYF. The CDR3, as DNA: TGTGCCAGCAGCCCCTCGGGACTAGATAAGGATCCGCAGTATTTT.

The CDR3 DNA is TGTGCCGCCCGGTCTTTCTATGGCTACACCTTC. It specifies CAARSFYGYTF. This chain uses TRBV6-5 with TRBJ1-2; the D is unclear. This CDR3 comprises 11 residues. Germline CDR1 is MNHEY and CDR2 is SVGAGI. The V gene lost 11 bases and the J gene lost 4 bases, with 11 bases spanning the gap.

The rearrangement joins TRBV4-1 to TRBJ1-6, with D maybe TRBD1 (6 bases). Trimming shortened V by 7 bases and J by 5 bases, and 12 bases separated the two germline ends. Germline CDR1 reads MGHRA; CDR2 reads YSYEKL. The CDR3 is made up of 14 amino acids. CDR3 sequence reads: CASKSGENNSPLHF. CDR3 DNA sequence: TGCGCCAGCAAGTCAGGGGAGAATAATTCACCCCTCCACTTT.

The rearrangement uses TRBV28 and TRBJ1-2, with unresolved D. Germline V gene lookup returns CDR1 MDHEN and CDR2 SYDVKM. This CDR3 is built from 15 residues. V shed 7 bases and J shed 2 bases, with 17 bases lying between them. The CDR3 reads CASIVSQRANYGYTF. The CDR3, as DNA: TGTGCCAGCATAGTGTCACAGAGGGCGAACTATGGCTACACCTTC.

The CDR3 DNA sequence: TGCAGCGCGCAGGGGTTGGAAGAGACCCAGTACTTC. It yields the protein CSAQGLEETQYF. V and J are TRBV29-1 and TRBJ2-5, with D possibly being TRBD1 (6 bases). The germline V gene encodes CDR1 SQVTM and CDR2 ANQGSEA. V was shortened by 7 bases and J by 3 bases, with 12 bases between the two germline ends. The CDR3 totals 12 residues. The full variable domain, rest sourced from reference TRBV29-1 and TRBJ2-5, is SAVISQKPSRDICQRGTSLTIQCQVDSQVTMMFWYRQQPGQSLTLIATANQGSEATYESGFVIDKFPISRPNLTFSTLTVSNMSPEDSSIYLCSAQGLEETQYFGPGTRLLVL.

The CDR3 DNA reads as TGCAGTGCTAGTTTTTGGGACAGGGGGCCGAACACTGAAGCTTTCTTT. Translation: CSASFWDRGPNTEAFF. The chain employs TRBV20-1 and TRBJ1-1, with 12 bases identical to TRBD1. V shed 3 bases, J shed 1 base, and the junction held 6 bases outside the gene matches. The length of the CDR3 is 16 residues. In germline, CDR1 is DFQATT, CDR2 SNEGSKA (reference sequence).

CDR3 protein: CASMEGANNYGYTF. In nucleotides, the CDR3 is TGTGCCAGCATGGAGGGGGCCAACAACTATGGCTACACCTTC. V usage is TRBV6-5 and J usage is TRBJ1-2; 7 nucleotides match TRBD1. Germline V gene lookup returns CDR1 MNHEY and CDR2 SVGAGI. The junction had 7 bases not matched to a gene; V was cut back by 7 bases and J by 2 bases. This CDR3 contains 14 residues.

This clone has a single count. This chain uses TRBV5-1 with TRBJ1-4; maybe TRBD1 (6 bases). The CDR3 is made up of 14 amino acids. With 4 bases removed from V and 4 bases from J, the gap between germline ends came to 11 bases. The germline V gene has CDR1 SGHRS and CDR2 YFSETQ. As DNA, the CDR3 is TGCGCCAGCAGCCGGACAGTGAATAATGAAAAACTGTTTTTT. Its translation: CASSRTVNNEKLFF.

The genes are TRBV2 and TRBJ2-7; 8 nucleotides agree with TRBD1. The germline gives CDR1 SNHLY, CDR2 FYNNEI. The CDR3 runs 14 residues. J gave up 3 bases and V 9 bases, and 10 bases lay outside the gene matches. The CDR3 here is CASFGGTGDYEQYF. The CDR3 DNA reads TGTGCCAGTTTCGGTGGGACAGGAGACTACGAGCAGTACTTC.

The chain couples TRBV7-2 to TRBJ2-5; D not resolved. V gave up 4 bases and J gave up 2 bases, with 11 bases separating them. Germline V lookup: CDR1 SGHTA, CDR2 FQGNSA. The CDR3 is 14 residues long. CDR3 sequence reads: CASSSAGRQETQYF. For the CDR3, the DNA is TGTGCCAGCAGCTCCGCAGGTCGACAAGAGACCCAGTACTTC.

This clone was observed a single time. The chain has TRBV19 and TRBJ2-7, with 9 bases lining up with TRBD2. This CDR3 comprises 14 residues. Losses at the gene ends were 6 bases for V and 4 bases for J; bases not matched to a gene: 7. CDR1 is LNHDA, CDR2 SQIVND, per germline (reference sequence). The CDR3 reads CASSRGSGGYEQYF. As DNA, the CDR3 is TGTGCCAGTAGCCGTGGTAGCGGGGGTTACGAGCAGTACTTC.

V and J are TRBV6-2 or TRBV6-3 and TRBJ2-1, with 9 bases identical to TRBD2. After removal of 0 bases from V and 5 bases from J, the junction contained 8 bases not matched to a gene. The germline gives CDR1 MNHEY, CDR2 SVGEGT. The length of the CDR3 is 17 residues. The CDR3 here is CASSYSGGGRADNEQFF. CDR3 sequence (DNA): TGTGCCAGCAGTTACTCCGGTGGCGGGAGGGCCGACAATGAGCAGTTCTTC.

The chain joins TRBV7-9 to TRBJ1-1; 10 positions agree with TRBD1. Germline loops: CDR1 SEHNR, CDR2 FQNEAQ (reference sequence). After removal of 5 bases from V and 3 bases from J, the junction contained 3 bases not matched to a gene. The CDR3 totals 14 residues. In DNA, the CDR3 is TGTGCCAGCAGCAGACAGGGGGCGGACACTGAAGCTTTCTTT. The encoded protein is CASSRQGADTEAFF.

This chain links TRBV6-5 with TRBJ2-1; 8 positions agree with TRBD2. Trimming took 2 bases from V and 7 from J; bases not matched to a gene: 7. The germline gives CDR1 MNHEY, CDR2 SVGAGI. The CDR3 consists of 15 residues. The CDR3 DNA reads TGTGCCAGCAGTTACATCGGGGGGGGCAGGAATGAGCAGTTCTTC. Amino acid sequence: CASSYIGGGRNEQFF.

The CDR3 loop is CASSTYRVDTEAFF. In DNA form, the CDR3 reads TGTGCCAGCAGTACCTACAGGGTTGACACTGAAGCTTTCTTT. J is TRBJ1-1 and V is TRBV6-2 or TRBV6-3; D possibly corresponds to TRBD1 (6 bases). The CDR3 spans 14 residues. V was trimmed by 5 bases and J by 3 bases, leaving 13 bases between them. Looked up from germline, CDR1 is MNHEY and CDR2 is SVGEGT.

This clone has just a few counts. This CDR3 reads CASSLDPGEDTEAFF. CDR3 nucleotides: TGTGCCAGCAGCTTAGACCCAGGGGAAGACACTGAAGCTTTCTTT. The rearrangement uses TRBV7-2 and TRBJ1-1; TRBD1 might be the D (6 bases). V was shortened by 1 base and J by 3 bases, with 12 bases between the two germline ends. Germline lookup yields CDR1 SGHTA and CDR2 FQGNSA. CDR3 length equals 15 residues.

Of note for this clone: Other DNA sequences within the sample encode an identical CDR3. This chain joins TRBV19 and TRBJ1-5; 10 bases map to TRBD1. The germline V gene has CDR1 LNHDA and CDR2 SQIVND (reference sequence). The CDR3 spans 16 residues. Losses at the gene ends were 3 bases for V and 6 bases for J; bases not matched to a gene: 8. The CDR3 region is CASSILDRGRGQPQHF. As DNA, the CDR3 is TGTGCCAGTAGTATCCTGGACAGGGGGAGGGGTCAGCCCCAGCATTTT. The variable domain in full, completed from reference TRBV19 and TRBJ1-5, reads DGGITQSPKYLFRKEGQNVTLSCEQNLNHDAMYWYRQDPGQGLRLIYYSQIVNDFQKGDIAEGYSVSREKKESFPLTVTSAQKNPTAFYLCASSILDRGRGQPQHFGDGTRLSIL.

This clone was observed a handful of times. The gene calls are TRBV7-2 and TRBJ2-7, with D perhaps TRBD1 (5 bases). Germline-derived CDR1 and CDR2 are SGHTA and FQGNSA. Trimming shortened V by 1 base and J by 2 bases, and 6 bases separated the two germline ends. The CDR3 loop spans 13 amino acids. The CDR3 bases are TGTGCCAGCAGCTTAGAGGGGACCTACGAGCAGTACTTC. It encodes CASSLEGTYEQYF.

The chain links TRBV5-1 to TRBJ1-4, with unresolved D. The CDR3 is 15 amino acids. Trimming removed 4 bases at V and 8 bases at J, with 18 bases between. Germline CDR1 SGHRS, CDR2 YFSETQ. The CDR3 DNA is TGCGCCAGCAGCAGGAGCCGCCGAGATGGGGAAAAACTGTTTTTT. This gives the protein CASSRSRRDGEKLFF.

This clone has only one observation. The genes are TRBV9 and TRBJ2-1, with TRBD2 as a possible D gene (6 bases). CDR3 length: 16 residues. V lost 4 bases and J 2 bases, leaving 16 bases between the germline ends. The germline CDR1 and CDR2 sequences are SGDLS and YYNGEE. CDR3 nucleotides: TGTGCCAGCAGCCCAATAGCGGACCTCACCTACAATGAGCAGTTCTTC. It specifies CASSPIADLTYNEQFF.

V is TRBV5-1 and J is TRBJ2-7, with D tentatively TRBD1 (6 bases). V lost 0 bases and J 2 bases, leaving 12 bases between the germline ends. Germline V gene lookup returns CDR1 SGHRS and CDR2 YFSETQ. The length of the CDR3 is 15 residues. CDR3 sequence reads: CASSLGTGIPYEQYF. DNA for the CDR3: TGCGCCAGCAGCTTGGGTACAGGGATTCCCTACGAGCAGTACTTC.

The V call is TRBV14, the J call TRBJ1-4, with D uncertain. This CDR3 is built from 14 residues. V was cut by 3 bases and J by 6 bases, with 11 bases left in between. Germline CDR1 reads SGHDN; CDR2 reads FVKESK. CDR3 sequence reads: CASSQRVKDEKLFF. CDR3 nucleotides: TGTGCCAGCAGCCAGCGGGTAAAGGATGAAAAACTGTTTTTT.

The rearrangement uses TRBV29-1 and TRBJ1-1, with D hard to call. This CDR3 region has 12 residues. From germline, CDR1 is SQVTM and CDR2 ANQGSEA. Trimming shortened V by 4 bases and J by 5 bases, and 11 bases separated the two germline ends. CDR3 loop: CSVGLGRTEAFF. For the CDR3, the DNA is TGCAGCGTTGGACTGGGGAGGACTGAAGCTTTCTTT.

The genes are TRBV30 and TRBJ1-1; no clear D gene. Per germline, CDR1 GTSNPN and CDR2 SVGIG (reference sequence). Trimming left V 5 bases short and J 3 bases short, with 13 bases between. The length of the CDR3 is 13 residues. In DNA, the CDR3 is TGTGCCTGGTGCGAGGGAGCCTACACTGAAGCTTTCTTT. Translation gives CAWCEGAYTEAFF.

V gene TRBV19 combines with J gene TRBJ2-2, with D possibly TRBD2 on 6 matching bases. The CDR3 runs to 13 residues. Trimming removed 7 bases at V and 7 bases at J, with 13 bases between. The germline CDR1 and CDR2 sequences are LNHDA and SQIVND (reference sequence). CDR3 residues: CASIRVGGGELFF. CDR3 bases: TGTGCCAGTATTCGAGTGGGGGGCGGGGAGCTGTTTTTT. The full variable domain, completed using reference TRBV19 and TRBJ2-2, is DGGITQSPKYLFRKEGQNVTLSCEQNLNHDAMYWYRQDPGQGLRLIYYSQIVNDFQKGDIAEGYSVSREKKESFPLTVTSAQKNPTAFYLCASIRVGGGELFFGEGSRLTVL.

This sequence joins TRBV4-1 and TRBJ2-1, with 8 bases identical to TRBD2. This CDR3 contains 15 residues. The germline gives CDR1 MGHRA, CDR2 YSYEKL. V gave up 8 bases and J gave up 4 bases; unmatched junction bases: 10. The CDR3 spells CASRTAGGPYNEQFF. In DNA form, the CDR3 reads TGCGCCAGCCGAACGGCGGGGGGCCCGTACAATGAGCAGTTCTTC.

The chain couples TRBV28 to TRBJ1-1; 8 bases are a match to TRBD1. Germline-derived CDR1 and CDR2 are MDHEN and SYDVKM. After removal of 6 bases from V and 0 bases from J, the junction contained 18 bases not matched to a gene. The CDR3 contains 19 residues. CDR3 amino acids: CASSRLGGQGKGVNTEAFF. For the CDR3, the DNA is TGTGCCAGCAGCCGGTTGGGAGGACAGGGTAAAGGTGTGAACACTGAAGCTTTCTTT.

The chain carries TRBV5-1 and TRBJ1-2; 7 bases match TRBD1. Per the germline V gene, CDR1 is SGHRS and CDR2 is YFSETQ. The CDR3 runs 15 residues. After removal of 0 bases from V and 4 bases from J, the junction contained 6 bases not matched to a gene. CDR3: CASSLGQGTIYGYTF. For the CDR3, the DNA is TGCGCCAGCAGCTTGGGACAGGGAACGATCTATGGCTACACCTTC.

The chain has TRBV9 and TRBJ2-2; TRBD2 matches at 9 bases. Germline assignment: CDR1 SGDLS and CDR2 YYNGEE. The J segment lost 2 bases and the V segment lost 0 bases, leaving 11 bases of the junction unmatched. CDR3 length: 19 residues. CDR3 in amino acids: CASSVEGVVLAGNTGELFF. The CDR3 DNA reads as TGTGCCAGCAGCGTAGAAGGAGTTGTGCTAGCGGGAAACACCGGGGAGCTGTTTTTT.